Listed here are 11 T cell receptor beta chains from one sample, sequenced in a study of cytomegalovirus exposure and HLA in healthy donors. The PCR employed 60 Vbeta primers together with 13 Jbeta primers. Here immunoSEQ multiplex PCR was the method, and the copy in TCRdb shows in-frame clones only, minus some. The sample yields more than 85,000 clones, around 73% seen once. Sample: PBMCs. These receptor sequences come from a female donor in good health and CMV-seronegative.

The J gene is TRBJ1-1, the V gene TRBV25-1; D might be TRBD1 (6 bases). CDR3 length: 14 residues. Germline V gene lookup returns CDR1 MGHDK and CDR2 SYGVNS. V was shortened by 5 bases and J by 1 base, with 11 bases between the two germline ends. CDR3 in DNA: TGTGCCAGCAGTAGCTTACAGGGGAACACTGAAGCTTTCTTT. It yields the protein CASSSLQGNTEAFF. Supplemented by reference TRBV25-1 and TRBJ1-1, the full variable domain reads EADIYQTPRYLVIGTGKKITLECSQTMGHDKMYWYQQDPGMELHLIHYSYGVNSTEKGDLSSESTVSRIRTEHFPLTLESARPSHTSQYLCASSSLQGNTEAFFGQGTRLTVV.

The V and J genes are TRBV4-3 and TRBJ2-1; 7 bases match TRBD1. Germline V lookup: CDR1 LGHNA, CDR2 YSLEER. CDR3 length: 14 residues. V shed 4 bases and J 4 bases; nucleotides not matched to a gene: 4. CDR3 sequence (DNA): TGCGCCAGCAGCCCGGGGACAGCATACAATGAGCAGTTCTTC. This sequence encodes CASSPGTAYNEQFF.

The chain recombines TRBV11-2 with TRBJ2-7; 8 bases line up with TRBD1. This CDR3 contains 17 residues. The V and J ends lost 2 bases and 4 bases, in that order; junction bases with no gene match: 13. Germline V gene lookup returns CDR1 SGHAT and CDR2 FQNNGV. The CDR3 DNA reads as TGTGCCAGCAGCTTAACAGGACAGGGTAGGGAACGGTACGAGCAGTACTTC. Translating gives CASSLTGQGRERYEQYF.

This clone was found once. A junction boundary mismatches the germline segment, possibly from a read error. The chain combines TRBV7-2 with TRBJ2-7, with 7 bases identical to TRBD2. CDR3 length: 14 residues. CDR1 and CDR2 from the germline V gene are SGHTA and FQGNSA. CDR3 protein: CASSAYPSGPGLAF. Written as DNA, the CDR3 is TGTGCCAGCAGCGCCTACCCTAGCGGACCTGGGCTGGCCTTC.

V usage is TRBV4-2 and J usage is TRBJ2-7; TRBD2 aligns across 8 bases. Trimming cost V 3 bases and J 0 bases; bases outside gene matches: 4. Germline CDR1 is LGHNA and CDR2 is YNFKEQ. This CDR3 spans 15 amino acids. CDR3 amino acids: CASSHGGESSYEQYF. The CDR3 DNA reads TGTGCCAGCAGCCACGGGGGGGAGAGCTCCTACGAGCAGTACTTC.

The chain employs TRBV10-2 and TRBJ2-2; D perhaps matches TRBD2 (6 bases). V was pared by 2 bases and J by 8 bases, with 18 bases between. The germline gives CDR1 WSHSY, CDR2 SAAADI. The CDR3 length is 16 residues. CDR3 bases: TGCGCCAGCAGTGAGGGAGGGGTCGGGTATTCTGGGGAGCTGTTTTTT. Its protein product is CASSEGGVGYSGELFF.

This chain uses TRBV5-6 with TRBJ2-7, with D maybe TRBD2 (6 bases). V was trimmed by 2 bases and J by 3 bases, leaving 12 bases between them. Germline assignment: CDR1 SGHDT and CDR2 YYEEEE. This CDR3 region has 14 residues. The CDR3 sequence: CASSLGTPGYEQYF. The CDR3 DNA reads TGTGCCAGCAGCTTAGGGACTCCCGGCTACGAGCAGTACTTC.

This chain uses TRBV30 with TRBJ2-1; 9 bases align to TRBD2. CDR1 is GTSNPN, CDR2 SVGIG, per germline (reference sequence). The CDR3 sequence is 19 residues long. V shed 1 base, J shed 2 bases, and the junction held 15 bases outside the gene matches. Here the CDR3 reads CAWSAYTLSGSYAYNEQFF. For the CDR3, the DNA is TGTGCCTGGAGTGCCTACACTCTTAGCGGGAGTTATGCCTACAATGAGCAGTTCTTC.

This clone was recorded a few times. The rearrangement links TRBV10-1 to TRBJ2-3, with 7 bases that match TRBD2. This CDR3 has 14 amino acids. V lost 2 bases and J lost 4; bases outside the gene matches: 3. In germline, CDR1 is WNHNN, CDR2 SYGVQD (reference sequence). CDR3 nucleotide sequence: TGCGCCAGCAGTGAGGTTCGGGGGGCAGATACGCAGTATTTT. Translated: CASSEVRGADTQYF.

The CDR3 sequence is CASSPENTEAFF. The CDR3 nucleotides read TGTGCCAGCAGCCCAGAAAACACTGAAGCTTTCTTT. The rearrangement uses TRBV5-4 and TRBJ1-1; no reliable D call. V shed 4 bases and J shed 2 bases, with 6 bases lying between them. Looked up from germline, CDR1 is SGHNT and CDR2 is YYREEE (reference sequence). The CDR3 sequence is 12 residues long.

This rearrangement joins TRBV27 to TRBJ1-2; no clear D gene. V was shortened by 3 bases and J by 8 bases, with 13 bases between the two germline ends. This CDR3 has 13 residues. Germline V gives CDR1 MNHEY, CDR2 SMNVEV (reference sequence). CDR3 residues: CASSLYRDEGYTF. The CDR3 DNA reads as TGTGCCAGCAGTTTGTATCGGGATGAAGGCTACACCTTC.